A selection of T cell receptor beta chains follows, all from one sample in a study of cytomegalovirus exposure and HLA in healthy donors. Sequencing used immunoSEQ multiplex PCR; TCRdb keeps in-frame clones, though not all of them. The sample lists approximately 93,000 clones; just under 80% were seen once. Sequenced input: PBMCs. All receptors derive from a woman aged 40 to 55 in good health and CMV-seronegative. Both conserved end residues are trimmed from each CDR3. Each record gives: J gene, V gene, CDR3 protein.

J gene: TRBJ1-5; V gene: TRBV2; CDR3 protein: ASSEGGRRDDQPQH
J gene: TRBJ2-2; V gene: TRBV5-1; CDR3 protein: ASSYRVDTGELF
J gene: TRBJ1-2; V gene: TRBV12-5; CDR3 protein: ASGLAPGKGGGYT
J gene: TRBJ2-3; V gene: TRBV14; CDR3 protein: ASSQDGGANTDTQY
J gene: TRBJ2-1; V gene: TRBV4-3; CDR3 protein: ASSQKPSGAYNEQF
J gene: TRBJ1-2; V gene: TRBV4-3; CDR3 protein: ASSQAGTESDGYT
J gene: TRBJ2-7; V gene: TRBV7-9; CDR3 protein: ASRLSYRGQGEQY
J gene: TRBJ2-5; V gene: TRBV5-1; CDR3 protein: ASSLVGGEETQY
J gene: TRBJ2-5; V gene: TRBV5-6; CDR3 protein: ASSLQGGETQY
J gene: TRBJ2-7; V gene: TRBV27; CDR3 protein: ASSLRTGGTY
J gene: TRBJ2-1; V gene: TRBV27; CDR3 protein: ASSLSGSGRFNEQF
J gene: TRBJ2-1; V gene: TRBV28; CDR3 protein: ASSLGQPLAGGGEQF
J gene: TRBJ2-1; V gene: TRBV5-6; CDR3 protein: ASSFLSGREPEQF
J gene: TRBJ2-5; V gene: TRBV19; CDR3 protein: ASSIGSGQETQY
J gene: TRBJ2-1; V gene: TRBV30; CDR3 protein: AWTTLAGPRNEQF
J gene: TRBJ2-1; V gene: TRBV5-6; CDR3 protein: ASSPSGTLRDNEQF
J gene: TRBJ2-2; V gene: TRBV6-1; CDR3 protein: ASSEKAGGANTGELF
J gene: TRBJ1-2; V gene: TRBV4-3; CDR3 protein: ASSQGGSGGANYGYT
J gene: TRBJ1-1; V gene: TRBV7-8; CDR3 protein: ASSPDPSPGQGDTEAF
J gene: TRBJ1-1; V gene: TRBV28; CDR3 protein: ASSLRREGNTEAF
J gene: TRBJ1-5; V gene: TRBV5-8; CDR3 protein: ASSLRTVNSNQPQH
J gene: TRBJ2-7; V gene: TRBV14; CDR3 protein: ASSRMTSGEQY
J gene: TRBJ2-5; V gene: TRBV7-6; CDR3 protein: ASSFMQGRTQY
J gene: TRBJ1-5; V gene: TRBV6-5; CDR3 protein: ASSINSNQPQH
J gene: TRBJ1-5; V gene: TRBV6-6; CDR3 protein: ASSYGGRQPQH
J gene: TRBJ1-1; V gene: TRBV14; CDR3 protein: ASREDGETEAF
J gene: TRBJ2-5; V gene: TRBV6-6; CDR3 protein: ASSYSAVQETQY
J gene: TRBJ2-6; V gene: TRBV4-3; CDR3 protein: ASSQVMTGSGANVLT
J gene: TRBJ1-1; V gene: TRBV7-2; CDR3 protein: ASSHEYASTEAF
J gene: TRBJ2-3; V gene: TRBV5-1; CDR3 protein: ASSETSAGTDTQY
J gene: TRBJ1-1; V gene: TRBV5-1; CDR3 protein: ASSPGTGGRFEAF
J gene: TRBJ1-2; V gene: TRBV6-1; CDR3 protein: LSGWGFRGYT
J gene: TRBJ2-5; V gene: TRBV15; CDR3 protein: ATSRGGSGRAGSQETQY
J gene: TRBJ2-2; V gene: TRBV14; CDR3 protein: ASSQVRSGVGAGELF
J gene: TRBJ2-1; V gene: TRBV5-1; CDR3 protein: ASSPDSLPRGQF
J gene: TRBJ2-7; V gene: TRBV27; CDR3 protein: ASRAAGTKQY
J gene: TRBJ2-7; V gene: TRBV5-5; CDR3 protein: ASSYGGDYEQY
J gene: TRBJ1-4; V gene: TRBV6-6; CDR3 protein: ASQQGREKLF
J gene: TRBJ1-6; V gene: TRBV7-2; CDR3 protein: ASSTLWGDNSPLH
J gene: TRBJ2-1; V gene: TRBV4-2; CDR3 protein: ASSPRLAGASYNEQF
J gene: TRBJ1-5; V gene: TRBV2; CDR3 protein: ASSERENQPQH
J gene: TRBJ2-2; V gene: TRBV28; CDR3 protein: ASSYRTNTGELF
J gene: TRBJ1-4; V gene: TRBV5-4; CDR3 protein: ASSLMTGKAEKLF
J gene: TRBJ2-5; V gene: TRBV5-1; CDR3 protein: ASSPGNQPYQETQY
J gene: TRBJ2-7; V gene: TRBV28; CDR3 protein: ASSFETGIFYEQY
J gene: TRBJ1-5; V gene: TRBV28; CDR3 protein: ASSFTGVRQPQH
J gene: TRBJ2-1; V gene: TRBV5-5; CDR3 protein: ASTRTGLAGGDEQF
J gene: TRBJ2-7; V gene: TRBV7-9; CDR3 protein: ASSSGWRTGSYEQY
J gene: TRBJ1-2; V gene: TRBV29-1; CDR3 protein: SVGRVNYGYT
J gene: TRBJ2-3; V gene: TRBV5-4; CDR3 protein: ASSTRRGFGTDTQY
J gene: .; V gene: TRBV5-6; CDR3 protein: ASSFYPRSYEQY
J gene: TRBJ1-2; V gene: TRBV4-3; CDR3 protein: ASSQSTGSYGYT
J gene: TRBJ2-3; V gene: TRBV19; CDR3 protein: ASSTNIGDKGTDTQY
J gene: TRBJ1-2; V gene: TRBV27; CDR3 protein: ASSRPGYGYT
J gene: TRBJ1-1; V gene: TRBV27; CDR3 protein: ASSLRVDRIYTEAF
J gene: TRBJ2-2; V gene: TRBV29-1; CDR3 protein: SGRQGGTGELF
J gene: TRBJ1-3; V gene: TRBV7-9; CDR3 protein: ASSIGTAGNTIY
J gene: TRBJ2-3; V gene: TRBV19; CDR3 protein: ASSISAGDLDTQY
J gene: TRBJ1-3; V gene: TRBV6-1; CDR3 protein: ASSEATGASGNTIY
J gene: TRBJ2-5; V gene: TRBV28; CDR3 protein: ASSLYPGLSMETQY